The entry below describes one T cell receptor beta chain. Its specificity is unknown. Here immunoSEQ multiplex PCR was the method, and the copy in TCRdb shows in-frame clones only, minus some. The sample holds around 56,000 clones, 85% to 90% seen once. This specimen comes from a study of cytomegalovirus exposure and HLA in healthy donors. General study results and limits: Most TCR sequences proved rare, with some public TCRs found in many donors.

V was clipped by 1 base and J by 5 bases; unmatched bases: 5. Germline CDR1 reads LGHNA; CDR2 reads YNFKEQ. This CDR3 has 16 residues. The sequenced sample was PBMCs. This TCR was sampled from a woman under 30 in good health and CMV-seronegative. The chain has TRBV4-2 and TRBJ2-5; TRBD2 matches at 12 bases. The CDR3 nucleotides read TGTGCCAGCAGCCAAGGACTAGCGGGGGAGGGGGAGACCCAGTACTTC. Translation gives CASSQGLAGEGETQYF.